These 24 T cell receptor beta chains came from one sample sequenced in a study of T-cell memory formation after mild COVID-19. TCRdb redid the calling of the 5' RACE reads with MiXCR, one entry per CDR3 protein. The profile shows some 150,000 distinct CDR3 sequences, 15% to 20% of them singletons. Sequenced sample: PBMCs or a T cell subset sorted from them (not recorded which). All receptors come from an adult woman who had mild COVID-19 (a few samples of this study predate the infection). Cell type and time point are not known.

This clonotype was detected only a few times. The chain links TRBV7-9 to TRBJ2-1; D is ambiguous. The V gene's germline CDR1 is SEHNR and CDR2 FQNEAQ (reference sequence). Trimming removed 3 bases at V and 0 bases at J, with 9 bases between. The CDR3 contains 15 residues. The DNA for the CDR3 is TGTGCCAGCAGCTTGCGAAAAGTCTCCTACAATGAGCAGTTCTTC. This sequence encodes CASSLRKVSYNEQFF.

The V gene is TRBV5-5, the J gene TRBJ2-1; TRBD1 matches at 8 bases. The length of the CDR3 is 16 residues. Germline V gene data show CDR1 as SGHKS and CDR2 as YYEKEE (reference sequence). J was trimmed by 0 bases and V by 4 bases; bases with no gene match: 6. DNA of the CDR3: TGTGCCAGCAGCCGTCAGGGGGCGAGCTCCTACAATGAGCAGTTCTTC. This translates into CASSRQGASSYNEQFF.

A few counts support this clonotype. The gene calls are TRBV5-1 and TRBJ2-3; 8 bases are shared with TRBD2. The CDR3 extends over 15 amino acids. Germline CDR1 and CDR2: SGHRS and YFSETQ. V lost 2 bases to trimming and J lost 6 bases; unmatched junction nucleotides: 8. The CDR3 DNA follows: TGCGCCAGCAGCTTCGTCCGCGGGGGGAGCGATACGCAGTATTTT. Translating it yields CASSFVRGGSDTQYF.

This chain connects TRBV29-1 to TRBJ2-5; D possibly corresponds to TRBD2 (7 bases). Trimming shortened V by 7 bases and J by 5 bases, and 20 bases separated the two germline ends. CDR1 is SQVTM and CDR2 is ANQGSEA in the germline V gene. The CDR3 runs 14 residues. The CDR3 DNA follows: TGCAGCGGTACTGCGAGGCGGGGGCGGGAGACCCAGTACTTC. Its protein is CSGTARRGRETQYF. Together with reference TRBV29-1 and TRBJ2-5, the CDR3 gives the full variable domain: SAVISQKPSRDICQRGTSLTIQCQVDSQVTMMFWYRQQPGQSLTLIATANQGSEATYESGFVIDKFPISRPNLTFSTLTVSNMSPEDSSIYLCSGTARRGRETQYFGPGTRLLVL.

The rearrangement joins TRBV2 to TRBJ1-1; weak D call: TRBD1 (5 bases). The CDR3 loop spans 14 amino acids. V lost 7 bases and J 6 bases, leaving 18 bases between the germline ends. CDR1 is SNHLY and CDR2 is FYNNEI in the germline V gene. The CDR3 sequence: CASTPDGAGAEAFF. The CDR3 DNA follows: TGTGCCAGCACCCCTGACGGGGCGGGGGCTGAAGCTTTCTTT.

This clonotype was observed once. This chain connects TRBV20-1 to TRBJ1-2; 7 bases line up with TRBD1. CDR3 length: 15 amino acids. From germline, CDR1 is DFQATT and CDR2 SNEGSKA (reference sequence). J gave up 6 bases and V 3 bases, and 13 bases lay outside the gene matches. CDR3: CSASSLGKGGNGYTF. CDR3 sequence (DNA): TGCAGTGCTAGTAGCCTCGGGAAAGGGGGCAATGGCTACACCTTC.

This clonotype came up a few times. The junction departs from the called germline gene at one end, perhaps through a read error. This chain joins TRBV12-3 or TRBV12-4 and TRBJ2-7; 10 nucleotides match TRBD2. The CDR3 totals 13 residues. CDR3: CASSLLAGDPLDF. The CDR3 region has the DNA TGTGCCAGCAGTTTACTAGCGGGGGACCCTCTGGACTTC.

The chain couples TRBV5-8 to TRBJ1-3, with 7 bases that match TRBD1. J gave up 4 bases and V 5 bases, and 15 bases lay outside the gene matches. The CDR3 has 17 residues. Germline-derived CDR1 and CDR2 are SGHTS and YDEGEE. CDR3 nucleotide sequence: TGTGCCAGCAGGAGACAGGGCCCCGCGGGGGAAGGAAACACCATATATTTT. Translated, it gives CASRRQGPAGEGNTIYF.

The V and J genes are TRBV20-1 and TRBJ2-5; TRBD2 aligns across 15 bases. The junction had 14 bases not matched to a gene; V was cut back by 2 bases and J by 1 base. The CDR3 has 20 amino acids. Germline CDR1 and CDR2: DFQATT and SNEGSKA (reference sequence). For the CDR3, the DNA is TGCAGTGCTAGATGGTGGGGACTAGCGGGAGGTCATAGGACCCAAGAGACCCAGTACTTC. Translation gives CSARWWGLAGGHRTQETQYF.

In its sample, this clonotype was seen a few times. The chain links TRBV12-3 or TRBV12-4 to TRBJ2-5; D remains unclear. CDR3 size: 13 residues. With 3 bases removed from V and 1 base from J, the gap between germline ends came to 6 bases. The CDR3 region is CASSFFIQETQYF. The CDR3 bases are TGTGCCAGCAGTTTCTTTATCCAAGAGACCCAGTACTTC.

This clonotype was detected a few times. The J gene is TRBJ2-2, the V gene TRBV3-1, with unresolved D. The CDR3 totals 14 residues. Trimming cost V 3 bases and J 0 bases, with 5 bases left between them. The germline V gene encodes CDR1 LGHDT and CDR2 YNNKEL (reference sequence). The CDR3 protein is CASSHRANTGELFF. In DNA, the CDR3 is TGTGCCAGCAGCCATAGGGCGAACACCGGGGAGCTGTTTTTT. Based on the CDR3 plus reference TRBV3-1 and TRBJ2-2, the full variable domain is DTAVSQTPKYLVTQMGNDKSIKCEQNLGHDTMYWYKQDSKKFLKIMFSYNNKELIINETVPNRFSPKSPDKAHLNLHINSLELGDSAVYFCASSHRANTGELFFGEGSRLTVL.

This clonotype has more than one count but fewer than ten. This rearrangement joins TRBV11-2 to TRBJ2-6; 7 bases map to TRBD2. Looked up from germline, CDR1 is SGHAT and CDR2 is FQNNGV. The CDR3 spans 18 residues. After removal of 6 bases from V and 0 bases from J, the junction contained 11 bases not matched to a gene. The CDR3 DNA follows: TGTGCCAGCAGACCGAGGGAGGGCGGGACCTCTGGGGCCAACGTCCTGACTTTC. Translation gives CASRPREGGTSGANVLTF.

The chain has TRBV7-9 and TRBJ1-5, with 11 bases fitting TRBD1. The germline gives CDR1 SEHNR, CDR2 FQNEAQ (reference sequence). After removal of 1 base from V and 4 bases from J, the junction contained 6 bases not matched to a gene. The CDR3 spans 17 residues. The CDR3 loop is CASSLVGTGGRNQPQHF. The CDR3, as DNA: TGTGCCAGCAGCTTAGTAGGGACAGGGGGACGAAATCAGCCCCAGCATTTT.

The chain joins TRBV11-2 to TRBJ1-2, with 7 bases lining up with TRBD1. The ends lost 0 bases at V and 8 bases at J; junction bases unmatched: 3. The germline gives CDR1 SGHAT, CDR2 FQNNGV. CDR3 length equals 13 residues. The CDR3 bases are TGTGCCAGCAGCTTAGATCGAGGGGGCGGCTACACCTTC. Encoded protein: CASSLDRGGGYTF.

The V call is TRBV6-6, the J call TRBJ2-4; 9 nucleotides agree with TRBD2. Germline trimming cut 2 bases from V and 1 base from J; bases unmatched to any gene: 6. The CDR3 has 17 residues. The germline V gene encodes CDR1 MNHNY and CDR2 SVGAGI (reference sequence). As DNA, the CDR3 is TGTGCCAGCAGTTACCGTGGCGGGGGGGCGGCCAAAAACATTCAGTACTTC. This encodes CASSYRGGGAAKNIQYF.

This chain links TRBV5-4 with TRBJ2-7, with no clear D. Germline assignment: CDR1 SGHNT and CDR2 YYREEE (reference sequence). V lost 3 bases and J lost 5, with 15 bases in between. The CDR3 extends over 14 amino acids. The CDR3 nucleotides read TGTGCCAGCAGCTCCCCGGGTAGCCAGGACGAGCAGTACTTC. Translating gives CASSSPGSQDEQYF.

This clonotype turned up a few times. This chain joins TRBV6-1 and TRBJ1-1; TRBD1 might be the D (6 bases). This CDR3 is 13 amino acids long. The germline V gene has CDR1 MNHNS and CDR2 SASEGT. Trimming cost V 8 bases and J 10 bases, with 20 bases left between them. The DNA of the CDR3 is TGTGCCAGCGACCCCACAGGGTTGTTCAGAGCTTTCTTT. Protein product: CASDPTGLFRAFF.

This clonotype was observed a few times. V usage is TRBV20-1 and J usage is TRBJ2-1, with no clear D. V lost 3 bases to trimming and J lost 3 bases, with 15 bases between them. The CDR3 runs to 15 residues. Germline CDR1 DFQATT, CDR2 SNEGSKA (reference sequence). This chain's CDR3 is CSASDPQRSYNEQFF. CDR3 coding DNA: TGCAGTGCTAGTGATCCTCAGCGAAGCTACAATGAGCAGTTCTTC.

This clonotype was picked up a small number of times. V and J are TRBV5-1 and TRBJ1-6; the match to TRBD1 covers 10 bases. Trimming at V came to 5 bases and at J to 7 bases, leaving 6 bases not matched to a gene. Germline CDR1 SGHRS, CDR2 YFSETQ. The CDR3 has 15 residues. DNA for the CDR3: TGCGCCAGCAGAGGGGACAGGGGACGCAATTCACCCCTCCACTTT. This sequence encodes CASRGDRGRNSPLHF.

The chain links TRBV7-2 to TRBJ2-3; unclear D gene. The CDR3 sequence is 15 residues long. V lost 2 bases and J 4 bases, leaving 13 bases between the germline ends. Germline V gene sequence: CDR1 SGHTA, CDR2 FQGNSA. The CDR3, as DNA: TGTGCCAGCAGCTTACGGTTTAGCACTTCAGATACGCAGTATTTT. It codes for CASSLRFSTSDTQYF.

This chain uses TRBV5-1 with TRBJ2-6; unclear D gene. Per the germline V gene, CDR1 is SGHRS and CDR2 is YFSETQ. The V and J ends lost 0 bases and 2 bases respectively, with 3 bases between them. The CDR3 is 14 amino acids. The CDR3 protein is CASSLDAGANVLTF. CDR3 in DNA: TGCGCCAGCAGCTTGGATGCTGGGGCCAACGTCCTGACTTTC.

Only a few counts were recorded for this clonotype. The chain links TRBV29-1 to TRBJ2-5, with 10 nucleotides matching TRBD2. CDR1 SQVTM and CDR2 ANQGSEA come from the germline V gene. This CDR3 contains 15 residues. V gave up 6 bases and J gave up 2 bases; unmatched junction bases: 9. In DNA, the CDR3 is TGCAGCGTCCGGGGGGGACTAGCGCCTCAAGAGACCCAGTACTTC. Its translation: CSVRGGLAPQETQYF. Full variable domain (outside the CDR3, taken from reference TRBV29-1 and TRBJ2-5): SAVISQKPSRDICQRGTSLTIQCQVDSQVTMMFWYRQQPGQSLTLIATANQGSEATYESGFVIDKFPISRPNLTFSTLTVSNMSPEDSSIYLCSVRGGLAPQETQYFGPGTRLLVL.

The rearrangement uses TRBV10-3 and TRBJ1-5; a weak D match, TRBD1 (6 bases). The germline CDR1 and CDR2 sequences are ENHRY and SYGVKD. Trimming shortened V by 11 bases and J by 0 bases, and 14 bases separated the two germline ends. This CDR3 has 14 residues. CDR3 DNA sequence: TGTGCCGCGGACAGTGGAAATAGCAATCAGCCCCAGCATTTT. It encodes CAADSGNSNQPQHF.

This clonotype came up many times. DNA for the CDR3: TGTGCCACCAGTGACGGACAGGGCAATCAGCCCCAGCATTTT. This codes for CATSDGQGNQPQHF. This chain joins TRBV24-1 and TRBJ1-5, with 7 positions matching TRBD1. Germline CDR1 is KGHDR and CDR2 is SFDVKD. The CDR3 is 14 residues long. The V and J ends lost 4 bases and 2 bases, in that order; junction bases with no gene match: 1.